Listed here are 3 T cell receptor beta chains from one sample, sequenced in a study of blood T cell repertoires in COVID-19. Assay: immunoSEQ multiplex PCR; the TCRdb copy retains only in-frame clones and omits some. The sample has fewer than 120,000 clones, 65% to 90% seen once. The sample was peripheral blood. The receptors stem from a woman aged 55-69 years with acute or convalescent COVID-19.

The rearrangement links TRBV7-2 to TRBJ2-3; TRBD1 matches at 8 bases. This CDR3 contains 14 residues. Per germline, CDR1 SGHTA and CDR2 FQGNSA. Losses at the gene ends were 6 bases for V and 5 bases for J; bases not matched to a gene: 7. The CDR3 DNA reads TGTGCCAGCAGTCTTTCAGGGGGCGTAGATACGCAGTATTTT. Its protein product is CASSLSGGVDTQYF.

The chain joins TRBV18 to TRBJ2-5; 7 bases match TRBD1. The V gene's germline CDR1 is KGHSH and CDR2 LQKENI. This CDR3 spans 15 amino acids. V lost 6 bases to trimming and J lost 1 base; unmatched junction nucleotides: 8. The CDR3 DNA sequence: TGTGCCAGCTCGCCCTTCGCAGGGGGCCAAGAGACCCAGTACTTC. The encoded protein is CASSPFAGGQETQYF.

This clone was observed at least ten times. V gene TRBV6-4 combines with J gene TRBJ2-3; D is uncertain. Deletions cut 2 bases from V and 2 bases from J, with 2 bases between. This CDR3 comprises 12 residues. The germline V gene encodes CDR1 MRHNA and CDR2 SNTAGT. The CDR3 sequence is CASSDLTDTQYF. CDR3 DNA sequence: TGTGCCAGCAGTGACCTCACAGATACGCAGTATTTT.